The 29 T cell receptor beta chains below come from one sample, sequenced in a study of post-analysis software for immune sequencing data. Study results and limitations: Relative to controls, patients had about five TRBV segments at higher frequency, with TRBV5-6, TRBV5-1 and TRBV20-1 among these.

The authors incorporated unique molecular identifiers into the TCR beta cDNA libraries. A single record per CDR3 protein comes from TCRdb applying MiXCR to the PCR reads. The sample shows hundreds of thousands of distinct CDR3 sequences, roughly 27% of them seen only once. No cognate antigen is known for these TCRs. The specimen was blood. The receptor source for this set is a girl aged 10 to 17 with multiple sclerosis.

The rearrangement links TRBV29-1 to TRBJ1-5; the D gene is possibly TRBD1 (5 bases). This CDR3 contains 13 residues. Trimming removed 5 bases at V and 5 bases at J, with 13 bases between. Germline assignment: CDR1 SQVTM and CDR2 ANQGSEA. This chain's CDR3 is CSVLPGFDQPQHF. The CDR3 DNA reads as TGCAGCGTTTTGCCAGGGTTCGATCAGCCCCAGCATTTT. The variable domain in full, with the rest retrieved from reference TRBV29-1 and TRBJ1-5, is SAVISQKPSRDICQRGTSLTIQCQVDSQVTMMFWYRQQPGQSLTLIATANQGSEATYESGFVIDKFPISRPNLTFSTLTVSNMSPEDSSIYLCSVLPGFDQPQHFGDGTRLSIL.

This clonotype was observed a few times. V usage is TRBV3-1 and J usage is TRBJ2-3, with a tentative D call TRBD2 (6 bases). With 6 bases removed from V and 3 bases from J, the gap between germline ends came to 13 bases. The CDR3 covers 14 residues. Germline loops: CDR1 LGHDT, CDR2 YNNKEL (reference sequence). CDR3 sequence: CASRTGLRTDTQYF. Here the CDR3 DNA reads TGTGCCAGCAGGACGGGACTCAGGACAGATACGCAGTATTTT.

The gene calls are TRBV20-1 and TRBJ2-7, with unresolved D. Germline assignment: CDR1 DFQATT and CDR2 SNEGSKA (reference sequence). The CDR3 loop spans 12 amino acids. The germline V and J ends were trimmed by 2 bases and 4 bases, with 9 bases remaining between them. CDR3: CSARKIRYEQYF. CDR3 bases: TGCAGTGCTAGAAAGATCCGGTACGAGCAGTACTTC.

The chain is built from TRBV5-1 and TRBJ1-6; 9 bases match TRBD1. This CDR3 spans 14 amino acids. Trimming at V came to 2 bases and at J to 9 bases, leaving 3 bases not matched to a gene. Germline loops: CDR1 SGHRS, CDR2 YFSETQ. CDR3 sequence reads: CASSFGQGRSPLHF. In nucleotides, the CDR3 is TGCGCCAGCAGCTTCGGACAGGGGCGTTCACCCCTCCACTTT.

This clonotype was found a few times. The J gene is TRBJ2-6, the V gene TRBV6-5; D may correspond to TRBD1 or TRBD2 (5 bases each). The CDR3 length is 15 residues. CDR1 MNHEY and CDR2 SVGAGI come from the germline V gene. The V gene lost 7 bases and the J gene lost 2 bases, with 12 bases spanning the gap. The CDR3 coding sequence is TGTGCCAGCACCGACGGGGCGGCTGGGGCCAACGTCCTGACTTTC. The encoded protein is CASTDGAAGANVLTF.

The chain has TRBV7-2 and TRBJ2-7; 12 nucleotides match TRBD2. The CDR3 runs 19 residues. The V segment lost 6 bases and the J segment 0 bases; nucleotides outside the gene matches: 15. Germline V CDR1 and CDR2: SGHTA, FQGNSA. CDR3 amino acids: CASREAGGLAGALSYEQYF. In DNA form, the CDR3 reads TGTGCCAGCAGAGAGGCGGGGGGACTAGCGGGCGCCCTCTCCTACGAGCAGTACTTC.

This clonotype has just a few counts. This sequence joins TRBV6-5 and TRBJ1-5, with D tentatively TRBD1 (6 bases). The V end was cut by 6 bases, the J end by 1 base, with 13 bases between. CDR1 and CDR2 (germline): MNHEY, SVGAGI. This CDR3 spans 15 amino acids. This CDR3 reads CASSPRTESNQPQHF. The CDR3 DNA sequence: TGTGCCAGCAGCCCTCGGACAGAGAGCAATCAGCCCCAGCATTTT.

This clonotype was counted only a few times. J is TRBJ2-1 and V is TRBV5-1; possibly TRBD2 for D (5 bases). Germline CDR1 reads SGHRS; CDR2 reads YFSETQ. This CDR3 contains 14 residues. Trimming cost V 2 bases and J 9 bases, with 15 bases left between them. The DNA of the CDR3 is TGCGCCAGCAGCTTAAGGCCTGGAGCGGTTGAGCAGTTCTTC. Translated, it gives CASSLRPGAVEQFF.

The gene calls are TRBV11-2 and TRBJ2-5; D gene unclear. Germline CDR1 and CDR2: SGHAT and FQNNGV. The CDR3 extends over 11 amino acids. Trimming stripped 2 bases from V and 11 bases from J, with 9 bases between. The CDR3 nucleotides read TGTGCCAGCAGCTTATCGGCGGAGCAGTACTTC. Its protein product is CASSLSAEQYF.

The chain couples TRBV20-1 to TRBJ2-3; no clear D. The length of the CDR3 is 11 residues. Germline V gene lookup returns CDR1 DFQATT and CDR2 SNEGSKA (reference sequence). Trimming left V 0 bases short and J 3 bases short, with 1 base between. DNA for the CDR3: TGCAGTGCTAGAGAGACAGATACGCAGTATTTT. It encodes CSARETDTQYF.

The chain links TRBV6-6 to TRBJ1-2; D perhaps matches TRBD1 (6 bases). V was pared by 6 bases and J by 7 bases, with 18 bases between. This CDR3 comprises 14 residues. Germline values: CDR1 MNHNY, CDR2 SVGAGI (reference sequence). In DNA, the CDR3 is TGTGCCAGCAGAGTGATCGGACAGCAGCGTGGCTACACCTTC. Encoded protein: CASRVIGQQRGYTF.

This clonotype was seen repeatedly, ten times or more. This sequence joins TRBV20-1 and TRBJ2-7, with D unresolved. Germline CDR1 DFQATT, CDR2 SNEGSKA (reference sequence). V was trimmed by 8 bases and J by 2 bases, leaving 10 bases between them. This CDR3 has 11 residues. The CDR3 DNA reads as TGCAGTACCAGCGCTACCTACGAGCAGTACTTC. This gives the protein CSTSATYEQYF.

There are a few counts of this clonotype. The rearrangement links TRBV29-1 to TRBJ2-1, with 7 bases lining up with TRBD2. Germline V lookup: CDR1 SQVTM, CDR2 ANQGSEA. V dropped 7 bases and J dropped 0; count of bases not matched to a gene: 6. The CDR3 spans 14 residues. This CDR3 is CSADGGGSYNEQFF. The CDR3 DNA reads TGCAGCGCTGATGGGGGGGGCTCCTACAATGAGCAGTTCTTC.

In its sample, this clonotype was seen a few times. The chain carries TRBV6-1 and TRBJ2-1, with 7 bases fitting TRBD2. Germline CDR1 reads MNHNS; CDR2 reads SASEGT. The CDR3 consists of 15 residues. The trim removed 2 bases at V and 6 bases at J, leaving 7 bases unmatched. The CDR3 coding sequence is TGTGCCAGCAGTGAATGGGGGGGAGCGGTCAATGAGCAGTTCTTC. Translated: CASSEWGGAVNEQFF.

This clonotype occurred a few times. The genes are TRBV10-1 and TRBJ2-5; 7 bases line up with TRBD1. The trim removed 6 bases at V and 4 bases at J, leaving 8 bases unmatched. CDR1 and CDR2 from the germline V gene are WNHNN and SYGVQD (reference sequence). This CDR3 comprises 14 residues. CDR3 DNA sequence: TGCGCCAGCAGGGACACAGGGGTAGGAGAGACCCAGTACTTC. Translating it yields CASRDTGVGETQYF.

V and J are TRBV5-1 and TRBJ2-2, with D perhaps assigned TRBD1 or TRBD2 (5 bases each). V shed 0 bases and J shed 0 bases, with 9 bases lying between them. Germline V gene lookup returns CDR1 SGHRS and CDR2 YFSETQ. The CDR3 extends over 16 amino acids. The DNA for the CDR3 is TGCGCCAGCAGCTTGGAGGGGAGAACGAACACCGGGGAGCTGTTTTTT. Translated, it gives CASSLEGRTNTGELFF.

This clonotype was observed a few times. The CDR3 is CASSSRHSYTDTQYF. In nucleotides, the CDR3 is TGTGCCAGCAGTTCGAGACATTCCTACACAGATACGCAGTATTTT. The gene calls are TRBV28 and TRBJ2-3; D uncertain. V gave up 4 bases and J gave up 2 bases, with 13 bases separating them. Germline V gene data show CDR1 as MDHEN and CDR2 as SYDVKM. This CDR3 contains 15 residues. Drawing the rest from reference TRBV28 and TRBJ2-3, the complete variable domain is DVKVTQSSRYLVKRTGEKVFLECVQDMDHENMFWYRQDPGLGLRLIYFSYDVKMKEKGDIPEGYSVSREKKERFSLILESASTNQTSMYLCASSSRHSYTDTQYFGPGTRLTVL.

This clonotype came up a few times. V is TRBV7-8 and J is TRBJ2-1, with 13 bases fitting TRBD2. The CDR3 contains 17 residues. V trimming: 3 bases; J trimming: 4 bases; junction bases outside the gene matches: 6. Germline CDR1 is SGHVS and CDR2 is FQNEAQ. The CDR3 reads CASSFRGTSGTYNEQFF. CDR3 nucleotide sequence: TGTGCCAGCAGCTTTCGGGGGACTAGCGGGACGTACAATGAGCAGTTCTTC.

The rearrangement uses TRBV19 and TRBJ1-2; no clear D gene. The V end was cut by 6 bases, the J end by 3 bases, with 14 bases between. CDR1 is LNHDA and CDR2 is SQIVND in the germline V gene (reference sequence). The CDR3 runs 14 residues. For the CDR3, the DNA is TGTGCCAGTAGCTGGGCAGGTGGCGACTATGGCTACACCTTC. Protein: CASSWAGGDYGYTF.

The rearrangement uses TRBV20-1 and TRBJ2-7, with TRBD1 as a possible D gene (5 bases). CDR1 is DFQATT and CDR2 is SNEGSKA in the germline V gene (reference sequence). There are 16 residues in the CDR3. V lost 3 bases to trimming and J lost 0 bases, with 18 bases between them. The CDR3 is CSASRDRTPSSYEQYF. The CDR3 bases are TGCAGTGCTAGTCGCGACCGGACACCCAGCTCCTACGAGCAGTACTTC.

J is TRBJ1-1 and V is TRBV20-1; maybe TRBD1 (6 bases). Germline V gene lookup returns CDR1 DFQATT and CDR2 SNEGSKA (reference sequence). The CDR3 spans 13 residues. V was cut by 6 bases and J by 5 bases, with 16 bases left in between. CDR3 region: CSAGDTSGTEAFF. DNA for the CDR3: TGCAGTGCGGGGGACACCTCGGGAACTGAAGCTTTCTTT.

CDR3 in DNA: TGTGCCAGCCTATCTTGGCGAACCCCAATGAACACTGAAGCTTTCTTT. It specifies CASLSWRTPMNTEAFF. The V call is TRBV7-2, the J call TRBJ1-1; D is uncertain. Per the germline V gene, CDR1 is SGHTA and CDR2 is FQGNSA. This CDR3 is 16 amino acids long. V gave up 8 bases and J gave up 0 bases, with 19 bases separating them. Complete variable domain (other parts from reference TRBV7-2 and TRBJ1-1): GAGVSQSPSNKVTEKGKDVELRCDPISGHTALYWYRQSLGQGLEFLIYFQGNSAPDKSGLPSDRFSAERTGGSVSTLTIQRTQQEDSAVYLCASLSWRTPMNTEAFFGQGTRLTVV.

This clonotype was picked up a small number of times. The chain links TRBV29-1 to TRBJ1-1; the D is unclear. CDR3 size: 10 residues. Per the germline V gene, CDR1 is SQVTM and CDR2 is ANQGSEA. The V end lost 2 bases, the J end lost 8 bases, and 6 bases lay between the germline ends. CDR3: CSVEKFEAFF. CDR3 DNA: TGCAGCGTTGAAAAGTTCGAAGCTTTCTTT.

The chain employs TRBV28 and TRBJ2-2; D not certain. The CDR3 has 10 amino acids. Germline lookup yields CDR1 MDHEN and CDR2 SYDVKM. This CDR3 is CAVGPGELFF. The CDR3 coding sequence is TGTGCGGTCGGGCCCGGGGAGCTGTTTTTT.

Remarks on this clonotype: A read error may explain this, as a much larger clone is one base away. The chain joins TRBV12-3 or TRBV12-4 to TRBJ1-2; weak D call: TRBD1 (5 bases). The CDR3 length is 14 residues. With 4 bases removed from V and 8 bases from J, the gap between germline ends came to 17 bases. Written as DNA, the CDR3 is TGTGCCAGCAGTTCCACCTCATACGGGGGGGGCTACACCTTC. It codes for CASSSTSYGGGYTF.

The CDR3: CASSLRQFNSPLHF. CDR3 nucleotide sequence: TGTGCCAGCAGCTTAAGACAGTTTAATTCACCCCTCCACTTT. The chain is built from TRBV12-3 or TRBV12-4 and TRBJ1-6; possibly TRBD1 for D (5 bases). V lost 6 bases, J lost 6 bases, and 12 bases lay in between. CDR3 length equals 14 residues.

At least ten counts were recorded for this clonotype. J is TRBJ2-6 and V is TRBV19, with no clear D. This CDR3 comprises 14 residues. Trimming cost V 7 bases and J 0 bases, with 7 bases left between them. Germline assignment: CDR1 LNHDA and CDR2 SQIVND (reference sequence). This chain's CDR3 is CASNQNSGANVLTF. The CDR3 coding sequence is TGTGCCAGTAACCAAAACTCTGGGGCCAACGTCCTGACTTTC.

The rearrangement joins TRBV5-1 to TRBJ1-2; possible D gene TRBD1, 5 bases. The germline V gene has CDR1 SGHRS and CDR2 YFSETQ. V lost 4 bases and J 3 bases, leaving 10 bases between the germline ends. The CDR3 runs 13 residues. CDR3 nucleotide sequence: TGCGCCAGCAGCGTCCTAGGGGACTATGGCTACACCTTC. It codes for CASSVLGDYGYTF.

The rearrangement links TRBV4-3 to TRBJ2-7; 7 positions match TRBD1. The CDR3 is made up of 15 amino acids. J gave up 2 bases and V 0 bases, and 4 bases lay outside the gene matches. Germline V lookup: CDR1 LGHNA, CDR2 YSLEER. This chain's CDR3 is CASSQDRQGAYEQYF. The DNA of the CDR3 is TGCGCCAGCAGCCAAGATAGACAGGGCGCCTACGAGCAGTACTTC.